The 8 T cell receptor beta chains presented below share a single source sample, sequenced in a study of shared clonotypes between healthy human individuals. The assay was immunoSEQ multiplex PCR, and TCRdb's table has in-frame clones only and misses some. This repertoire shows 2 million to 3 million clones, approximately 93% found once; its top ten account for about 0.39%. The sample taken for sequencing was naive CD4+ T cells from PBMCs. The subset was: CD45RA+ positively selected. The receptors here all came from a man aged 18 to 29 in good health. Some clones in this sample may be carry-over from other donors' samples.

This CDR3 is CASSQDMGLPYEQYF. CDR3 coding DNA: TGTGCCAGCAGCCAAGATATGGGTCTCCCCTACGAGCAGTACTTC. The chain uses TRBV4-2 and TRBJ2-7; D is unclear. This CDR3 is built from 15 residues. Per the germline V gene, CDR1 is LGHNA and CDR2 is YNFKEQ. Trimming left V 0 bases short and J 2 bases short, with 11 bases between.

This clone has more than one count but fewer than ten. The gene calls are TRBV7-6 and TRBJ1-5; D gene uncertain. V was shortened by 11 bases and J by 2 bases, with 13 bases between the two germline ends. There are 13 residues in the CDR3. The V gene's germline CDR1 is SGHVS and CDR2 FNYEAQ. CDR3 sequence (DNA): TGTGCCTGTAGGGAGAAGGGCAATCAGCCCCAGCATTTT. Protein: CACREKGNQPQHF.

The chain recombines TRBV5-1 with TRBJ2-1; 12 bases map to TRBD2. CDR1 SGHRS and CDR2 YFSETQ come from the germline V gene. The CDR3 covers 15 residues. V trimming: 4 bases; J trimming: 7 bases; junction bases outside the gene matches: 6. CDR3 region: CASSTTSGSPNEQFF. CDR3 nucleotides: TGCGCCAGCAGCACGACTAGCGGGAGCCCGAATGAGCAGTTCTTC. Together with reference TRBV5-1 and TRBJ2-1, the CDR3 gives the full variable domain: KAGVTQTPRYLIKTRGQQVTLSCSPISGHRSVSWYQQTPGQGLQFLFEYFSETQRNKGNFPGRFSGRQFSNSRSEMNVSTLELGDSALYLCASSTTSGSPNEQFFGPGTRLTVL.

The CDR3 DNA follows: TGTGCCAGCAGTGAACAAAGGGGACAGGGGGCCTACGAGCAGTACTTC. Protein product: CASSEQRGQGAYEQYF. The V gene is TRBV6-1, the J gene TRBJ2-7; 11 nucleotides align to TRBD1. The CDR3 extends over 16 amino acids. Germline trimming cut 2 bases from V and 2 bases from J; bases unmatched to any gene: 5. Looked up from germline, CDR1 is MNHNS and CDR2 is SASEGT.

V is TRBV7-9 and J is TRBJ2-7; TRBD2 is a possible D gene (5 bases). Germline-derived CDR1 and CDR2 are SEHNR and FQNEAQ (reference sequence). CDR3 length: 14 residues. V lost 5 bases to trimming and J lost 4 bases, with 15 bases between them. The CDR3 sequence is CASSTIRLAYEQYF. The CDR3 DNA reads TGTGCCAGCAGCACCATCCGGCTAGCATACGAGCAGTACTTC. Complete variable domain (other parts from reference TRBV7-9 and TRBJ2-7): DTGVSQNPRHKITKRGQNVTFRCDPISEHNRLYWYRQTLGQGPEFLTYFQNEAQLEKSRLLSDRFSAERPKGSFSTLEIQRTEQGDSAMYLCASSTIRLAYEQYFGPGTRLTVT.

The chain employs TRBV14 and TRBJ1-4; D is uncertain. Germline values: CDR1 SGHDN, CDR2 FVKESK. CDR3 length: 12 residues. With 3 bases removed from V and 8 bases from J, the gap between germline ends came to 7 bases. CDR3 region: CASSQGSEKLFF. In DNA, the CDR3 is TGTGCCAGCAGCCAGGGCTCCGAAAAACTGTTTTTT.

The rearrangement joins TRBV7-9 to TRBJ1-4; 9 nucleotides line up with TRBD1. Germline CDR1 reads SEHNR; CDR2 reads FQNEAQ (reference sequence). This CDR3 spans 15 amino acids. Trimming at V came to 3 bases and at J to 5 bases, leaving 4 bases not matched to a gene. The CDR3 protein is CASSFGQGRNEKLFF. In DNA, the CDR3 is TGTGCCAGCAGCTTCGGACAGGGGAGAAATGAAAAACTGTTTTTT.

This clone has more than one count but fewer than ten. V gene TRBV30 combines with J gene TRBJ1-1; no clear D. The CDR3 is 12 amino acids. Trimming shortened V by 5 bases and J by 3 bases, and 10 bases separated the two germline ends. CDR1 and CDR2 (germline): GTSNPN, SVGIG (reference sequence). CDR3 nucleotide sequence: TGTGCCTGGGGCCCCCACGACACTGAAGCTTTCTTT. Protein product: CAWGPHDTEAFF. Complete variable domain (other parts from reference TRBV30 and TRBJ1-1): SQTIHQWPATLVQPVGSPLSLECTVEGTSNPNLYWYRQAAGRGLQLLFYSVGIGQISSEVPQNLSASRPQDRQFILSSKKLLLSDSGFYLCAWGPHDTEAFFGQGTRLTVV.